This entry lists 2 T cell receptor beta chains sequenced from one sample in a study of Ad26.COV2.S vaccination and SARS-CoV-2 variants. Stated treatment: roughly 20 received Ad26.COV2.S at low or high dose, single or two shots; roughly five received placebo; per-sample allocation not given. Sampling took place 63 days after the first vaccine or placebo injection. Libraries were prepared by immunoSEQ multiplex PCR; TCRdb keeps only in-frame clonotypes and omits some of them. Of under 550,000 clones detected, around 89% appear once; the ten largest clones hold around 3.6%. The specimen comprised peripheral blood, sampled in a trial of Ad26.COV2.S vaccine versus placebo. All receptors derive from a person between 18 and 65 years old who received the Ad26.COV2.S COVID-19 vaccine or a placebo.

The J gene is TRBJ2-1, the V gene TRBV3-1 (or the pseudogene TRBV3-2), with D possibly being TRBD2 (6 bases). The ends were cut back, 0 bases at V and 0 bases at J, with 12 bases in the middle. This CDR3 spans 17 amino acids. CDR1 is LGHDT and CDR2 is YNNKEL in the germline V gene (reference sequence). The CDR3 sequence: CASSQDLEGISYNEQFF. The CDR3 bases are TGTGCCAGCAGCCAAGATCTGGAGGGGATCTCCTACAATGAGCAGTTCTTC.

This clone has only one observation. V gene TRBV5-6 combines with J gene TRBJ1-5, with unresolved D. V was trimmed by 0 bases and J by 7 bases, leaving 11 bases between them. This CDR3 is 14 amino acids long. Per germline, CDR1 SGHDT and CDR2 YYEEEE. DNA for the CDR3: TGTGCCAGCAGCTTGGCCGTAGGAGAACAGCCCCAGCATTTT. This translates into CASSLAVGEQPQHF.